The clone carrying this T cell receptor beta chain occurred a few times. Its antigen remains unidentified. The sample comes from a study of beta chain features in type 1 diabetes. The CDR3 consists of 13 residues. Trimming left V 3 bases short and J 4 bases short, with 9 bases between. Germline-derived CDR1 and CDR2 are MNHEY and SMNVEV (reference sequence). Whole-study results and caveats: Shortening that was moderate but significant affected the TCRB CDR3s of Type 1 diabetes patients in all four CD4+ subsets.

Expressed TCRB transcripts were sequenced after all isolated RNA was converted to cDNA. Measured with immunoSEQ multiplex PCR; TCRdb has only the in-frame clones, and not every one. The table records about 120,000 clones, roughly a sixth of them present only once. The chain combines TRBV27 with TRBJ1-2; D is uncertain. The sequence was collected from a man younger than 35 with type 1 diabetes. The specimen sequenced was central memory CD4+ T cells from blood. The CDR3: CASSFTDFYGYTF. The CDR3 coding sequence is TGTGCCAGCAGTTTTACAGATTTCTATGGCTACACCTTC.